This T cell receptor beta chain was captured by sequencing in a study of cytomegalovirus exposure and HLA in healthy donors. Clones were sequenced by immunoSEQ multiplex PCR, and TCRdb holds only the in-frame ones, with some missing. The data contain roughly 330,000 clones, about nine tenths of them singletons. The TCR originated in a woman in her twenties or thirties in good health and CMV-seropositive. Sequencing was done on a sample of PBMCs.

The CDR3 bases are TGCGCCAGCAGCCAAGATTGGGGGAATGAAAAACTGTTTTTT. Encoded protein: CASSQDWGNEKLFF. This chain connects TRBV4-3 to TRBJ1-4, with a weak D call TRBD1 (5 bases). CDR3 length: 14 residues. From germline, CDR1 is LGHNA and CDR2 YSLEER. V was clipped by 0 bases and J by 5 bases, with 7 bases between them.